These 20 T cell receptor beta chains were sequenced from one sample in a study of neurological immune-mediated disorders. As for time point: longitudinal time-point 2. TCRdb independently ran MiXCR on the 5' RACE reads; one entry per CDR3 protein. The profile shows about 80,000 distinct CDR3 sequences, 5% to 6% of them singletons. Sequencing input: PBMCs. The receptors originated from a woman aged 60 to 75 with multiple sclerosis.

This clonotype was seen ten or more times. The gene calls are TRBV11-1 and TRBJ2-7, with 10 bases that match TRBD2. The CDR3 spans 14 residues. Trimming at V came to 2 bases and at J to 4 bases, leaving 2 bases not matched to a gene. Per germline, CDR1 SGHAT and CDR2 FQDESV (reference sequence). The CDR3 region is CASSLLAGAYEQYF. The CDR3 DNA is TGTGCCAGCAGCTTACTAGCGGGGGCATACGAGCAGTACTTC.

There are a few counts of this clonotype. CDR3 region: CSARDPSTNTGELFF. The CDR3 DNA sequence: TGCAGTGCTAGAGACCCAAGTACGAACACCGGGGAGCTGTTTTTT. The chain links TRBV20-1 to TRBJ2-2, with D unclear. This CDR3 contains 15 residues. CDR1 is DFQATT and CDR2 is SNEGSKA in the germline V gene (reference sequence). V was trimmed by 0 bases and J by 0 bases, leaving 8 bases between them.

The chain employs TRBV6-2 or TRBV6-3 and TRBJ1-1, with 11 bases lining up with TRBD1. The CDR3 extends over 15 amino acids. V shed 6 bases and J 1 base; nucleotides not matched to a gene: 4. Germline CDR1 reads MNHEY; CDR2 reads SVGEGT. CDR3 in DNA: TGTGCCAGCAGCCCCGGGACAGGGGGGAACACTGAAGCTTTCTTT. Translation: CASSPGTGGNTEAFF.

This clonotype was observed a handful of times. This chain joins TRBV6-5 and TRBJ2-4; tentative D call: TRBD1 (7 bases). The CDR3 length is 15 residues. In germline, CDR1 is MNHEY, CDR2 SVGAGI. V lost 4 bases, J lost 6 bases, and 16 bases lay in between. The CDR3 DNA sequence: TGTGCCAGCAGTTCTAACCAGGGGGACTTAAACATTCAGTACTTC. It yields the protein CASSSNQGDLNIQYF.

This clonotype was seen repeatedly, ten times or more. The rearrangement uses TRBV5-1 and TRBJ2-5; D tentatively fits TRBD1 or TRBD2 (5 bases each). CDR1 is SGHRS and CDR2 is YFSETQ in the germline V gene. The CDR3 loop spans 14 amino acids. Trimming took off 0 bases at V and 5 bases at J, with 11 bases between the two ends. The CDR3 bases are TGCGCCAGCAGCTTGGTGGGGGAACGGGAGACCCAGTACTTC. This codes for CASSLVGERETQYF.

CDR3 loop: CSAGSGGRETQYF. The CDR3 coding sequence is TGCAGTGCTGGAAGTGGGGGACGAGAGACCCAGTACTTC. The V call is TRBV20-1, the J call TRBJ2-5; the D call may be TRBD1 or TRBD2 (5 bases each). Germline lookup yields CDR1 DFQATT and CDR2 SNEGSKA (reference sequence). With 5 bases removed from V and 4 bases from J, the gap between germline ends came to 14 bases. The CDR3 has 13 residues.

This clonotype was counted a single time. The V call is TRBV11-3, the J call TRBJ2-2; perhaps TRBD1 as D (5 bases). Germline V lookup: CDR1 SGHNT, CDR2 YENEEA. The CDR3 is 14 residues long. V was shortened by 1 base and J by 4 bases, with 7 bases between the two germline ends. The CDR3 spells CASSLVRVTGELFF. In DNA, the CDR3 is TGTGCCAGCAGCTTAGTCAGGGTCACCGGGGAGCTGTTTTTT.

This clonotype has a count of ten or more. The V gene is TRBV20-1, the J gene TRBJ1-1; a weak D match, TRBD1 (5 bases). The CDR3 is 13 residues long. Trimming shortened V by 2 bases and J by 1 base, and 8 bases separated the two germline ends. The V gene's germline CDR1 is DFQATT and CDR2 SNEGSKA (reference sequence). CDR3 DNA: TGCAGTGCTAGACACGACAGGAACACTGAAGCTTTCTTT. Translation: CSARHDRNTEAFF.

This clonotype was counted many times. The V call is TRBV12-3 or TRBV12-4, the J call TRBJ2-1, with D tentatively TRBD2 (5 bases). The CDR3 is made up of 13 amino acids. With 5 bases removed from V and 7 bases from J, the gap between germline ends came to 12 bases. CDR3 sequence (DNA): TGTGCCAGCAGTCCGCACACGGGGAATGAGCAGTTCTTC. Amino acids: CASSPHTGNEQFF.

The J gene is TRBJ1-6, the V gene TRBV3-1; perhaps TRBD1 as D (5 bases). Germline CDR1 reads LGHDT; CDR2 reads YNNKEL (reference sequence). This CDR3 region has 14 residues. Trimming took 5 bases from V and 10 from J, leaving 15 bases between them. CDR3 in amino acids: CASSRDPENSPLHF. CDR3 nucleotides: TGTGCCAGCAGCAGGGACCCCGAAAACTCACCCCTCCACTTT.

Ten or more counts support this clonotype. The rearrangement joins TRBV6-5 to TRBJ2-7, with 7 bases aligning to TRBD2. This CDR3 has 15 amino acids. V dropped 6 bases and J dropped 1; count of bases not matched to a gene: 9. From germline, CDR1 is MNHEY and CDR2 SVGAGI. The CDR3 here is CASRLRTSESYEQYF. Written as DNA, the CDR3 is TGTGCCAGCAGACTACGAACTAGCGAATCCTACGAGCAGTACTTC.

This clonotype came up many times. The V gene is TRBV24-1, the J gene TRBJ2-1; TRBD1 or TRBD2 may be the D gene (6 bases each). The CDR3 extends over 16 amino acids. Trimming pared 3 bases from V and 3 bases from J, leaving 14 bases between. The germline V gene has CDR1 KGHDR and CDR2 SFDVKD. The CDR3 here is CATSDPQGGSYNEQFF. DNA for the CDR3: TGTGCCACCAGTGATCCACAGGGAGGTAGCTACAATGAGCAGTTCTTC.

This clonotype was observed at least ten times. This chain links TRBV20-1 with TRBJ2-5; the D gene is possibly TRBD2 (6 bases). V lost 7 bases, J lost 1 base, and 10 bases lay in between. Germline assignment: CDR1 DFQATT and CDR2 SNEGSKA (reference sequence). The CDR3 consists of 12 residues. Here the CDR3 reads CSGWRGQETQYF. CDR3 in DNA: TGCAGTGGGTGGCGGGGCCAAGAGACCCAGTACTTC.

The table lists this clonotype with many counts. The chain carries TRBV20-1 and TRBJ2-5, with 8 bases aligning to TRBD2. CDR1 is DFQATT and CDR2 is SNEGSKA in the germline V gene (reference sequence). J lost 4 bases, V lost 4 bases, and 11 bases had no gene match. This CDR3 is built from 15 residues. CDR3 residues: CSAIYLSGGGETQYF. The CDR3 DNA reads TGCAGTGCTATCTATCTCTCCGGGGGGGGAGAGACCCAGTACTTC.

This clonotype was recorded many times. The CDR3 bases are TGCAGCGTTGAAGTGGCCAGAAGAACTGAAGCTTTCTTT. This encodes CSVEVARRTEAFF. The rearrangement joins TRBV29-1 to TRBJ1-1; unclear D gene. The CDR3 spans 13 residues. CDR1 and CDR2 from the germline V gene are SQVTM and ANQGSEA. Trimming shortened V by 1 base and J by 5 bases, and 11 bases separated the two germline ends.

In this sample, this clonotype turned up many times. V gene TRBV29-1 combines with J gene TRBJ2-3, with D possibly matching TRBD2 (8 bases). The V and J ends lost 5 bases and 2 bases respectively, with 26 bases between them. Per the germline V gene, CDR1 is SQVTM and CDR2 is ANQGSEA. The CDR3 is made up of 18 amino acids. The CDR3 DNA reads TGCAGCGTTCTCAGGGGGGCCGGGACTAGTACTACCACAGATACGCAGTATTTT. Translated: CSVLRGAGTSTTTDTQYF.

The V gene is TRBV5-6, the J gene TRBJ2-5; D call uncertain. The CDR3 consists of 13 residues. The V gene's germline CDR1 is SGHDT and CDR2 YYEEEE. The V and J ends lost 2 bases and 5 bases respectively, with 10 bases between them. The CDR3 protein is CASSLRSWETQYF. In nucleotides, the CDR3 is TGTGCCAGCAGCTTACGCAGCTGGGAGACCCAGTACTTC. Complete variable domain (other parts from reference TRBV5-6 and TRBJ2-5): DAGVTQSPTHLIKTRGQQVTLRCSPKSGHDTVSWYQQALGQGPQFIFQYYEEEERQRGNFPDRFSGHQFPNYSSELNVNALLLGDSALYLCASSLRSWETQYFGPGTRLLVL.

In its sample, this clonotype was seen many times. V is TRBV12-3 or TRBV12-4 and J is TRBJ1-2; no firm D call. V lost 8 bases and J lost 7, with 11 bases in between. The CDR3 sequence is 11 residues long. CDR3 protein: CASGRESGYTF. The CDR3 DNA reads as TGTGCCAGCGGGCGGGAAAGTGGCTACACCTTC.

This clonotype was counted many times. The rearrangement links TRBV5-1 to TRBJ1-4; 9 bases map to TRBD1. The junction had 7 bases not matched to a gene; V was cut back by 4 bases and J by 0 bases. The CDR3 length is 17 residues. Germline CDR1 is SGHRS and CDR2 is YFSETQ. DNA for the CDR3: TGCGCCAGCAGCCCCCGGGACAGGGAGGCAACTAATGAAAAACTGTTTTTT. Amino acid sequence: CASSPRDREATNEKLFF.

This clonotype was seen repeatedly, ten times or more. V is TRBV6-6 and J is TRBJ1-2; 9 nucleotides match TRBD1. Germline V gives CDR1 MNHNY, CDR2 SVGAGI (reference sequence). The CDR3 has 16 amino acids. V lost 4 bases and J lost 4; bases outside the gene matches: 10. The CDR3 nucleotides are TGTGCCAGCAGTTTGAGTCCGGGACAGGGCTCCTATGGCTACACCTTC. It is translated as CASSLSPGQGSYGYTF.